This TCR beta chain was found in a study of blood T cell repertoires in COVID-19. The overall study: COVID-19 samples, acute and convalescent, were from the United States, Italy and Spain. From T cells, B-cell-depleted T cells, or PBMCs came the material, which was cDNA or gDNA.

The ends lost 4 bases at V and 4 bases at J; junction bases unmatched: 11. This CDR3 has 16 residues. Germline loops: CDR1 LNHDA, CDR2 SQIVND (reference sequence). Clones were read by immunoSEQ multiplex PCR, and TCRdb kept only the in-frame ones, dropping some. The table has about 270,000 clones, approximately 89% seen once. The chain is built from TRBV19 and TRBJ1-2, with 8 nucleotides matching TRBD1. This receptor was taken from a man aged 35 to 55 who had been exposed to COVID-19. Sequenced input: PBMCs or T cells enriched from blood (not recorded which). As DNA, the CDR3 is TGTGCCAGTAGTAGAAGTTCCAGGGGGCAAACCTATGGCTACACCTTC. This codes for CASSRSSRGQTYGYTF. The variable domain in full, completed from reference TRBV19 and TRBJ1-2, reads DGGITQSPKYLFRKEGQNVTLSCEQNLNHDAMYWYRQDPGQGLRLIYYSQIVNDFQKGDIAEGYSVSREKKESFPLTVTSAQKNPTAFYLCASSRSSRGQTYGYTFGSGTRLTVV.